This paragraph covers one T cell receptor beta chain sequence. Its antigen is unidentified. This PCR relied on a set of 60 Vbeta primers and 13 Jbeta primers. TCRdb keeps only in-frame clones here, not all; method: immunoSEQ multiplex PCR. The repertoire holds some 99,000 clones, with around two thirds as singletons. This record comes from a study of cytomegalovirus exposure and HLA in healthy donors. V was clipped by 11 bases and J by 4 bases; unmatched bases: 16. The CDR3 sequence is 16 residues long. Per the germline V gene, CDR1 is SEHNR and CDR2 is FQNEAQ (reference sequence). Study outcomes and limitations: Presence/absence analyses supposed approximately even sequencing depth among donors.

Sequencing was done on a sample of PBMCs. The TCR sequence derives from a male donor in good health and CMV-seronegative. The chain employs TRBV7-9 and TRBJ1-1; 10 bases align to TRBD1. The CDR3 reads CAGGATGGAGTTEAFF. CDR3 bases: TGTGCCGGGGGGGCGACAGGGGGCGCTGGTACCACTGAAGCTTTCTTT.